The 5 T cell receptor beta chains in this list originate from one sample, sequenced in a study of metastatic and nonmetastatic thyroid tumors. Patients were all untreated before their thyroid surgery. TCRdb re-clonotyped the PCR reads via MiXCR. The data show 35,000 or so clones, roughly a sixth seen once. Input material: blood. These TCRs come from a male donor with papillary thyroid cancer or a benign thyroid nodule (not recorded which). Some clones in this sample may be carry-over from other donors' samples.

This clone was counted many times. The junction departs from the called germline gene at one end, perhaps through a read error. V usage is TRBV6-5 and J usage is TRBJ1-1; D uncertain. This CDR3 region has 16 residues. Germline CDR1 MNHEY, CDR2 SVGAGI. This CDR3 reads CASSYGPHEVNAEAFF. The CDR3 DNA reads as TGTGCCAGCAGTTACGGACCACACGAGGTGAACGCTGAAGCTTTCTTT.

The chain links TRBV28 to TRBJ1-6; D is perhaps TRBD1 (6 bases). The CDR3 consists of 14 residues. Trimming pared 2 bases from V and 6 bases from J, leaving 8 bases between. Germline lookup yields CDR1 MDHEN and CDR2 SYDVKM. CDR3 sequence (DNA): TGTGCCAGCAGTTTAGGACAGATTAATTCACCCCTCCACTTT. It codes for CASSLGQINSPLHF.

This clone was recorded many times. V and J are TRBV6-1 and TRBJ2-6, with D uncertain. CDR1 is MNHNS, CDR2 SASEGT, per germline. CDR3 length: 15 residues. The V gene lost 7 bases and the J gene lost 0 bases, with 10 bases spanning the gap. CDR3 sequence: CASTYGISGANVLTF. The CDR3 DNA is TGTGCCAGCACCTACGGCATCTCTGGGGCCAACGTCCTGACTTTC.

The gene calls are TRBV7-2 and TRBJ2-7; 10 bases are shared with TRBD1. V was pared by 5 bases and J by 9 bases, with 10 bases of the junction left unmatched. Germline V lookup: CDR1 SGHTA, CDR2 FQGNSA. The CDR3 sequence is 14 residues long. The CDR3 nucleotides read TGTGCCAGCAGCCCACCGGGACAGGGGTCTATGCAGTACTTC. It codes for CASSPPGQGSMQYF.

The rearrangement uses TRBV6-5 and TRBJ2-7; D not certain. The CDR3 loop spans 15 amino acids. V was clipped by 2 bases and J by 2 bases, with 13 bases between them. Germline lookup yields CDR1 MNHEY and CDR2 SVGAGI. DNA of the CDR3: TGTGCCAGCAGTTACGCTGGCCCTGAACCCTACGAGCAGTACTTC. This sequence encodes CASSYAGPEPYEQYF.